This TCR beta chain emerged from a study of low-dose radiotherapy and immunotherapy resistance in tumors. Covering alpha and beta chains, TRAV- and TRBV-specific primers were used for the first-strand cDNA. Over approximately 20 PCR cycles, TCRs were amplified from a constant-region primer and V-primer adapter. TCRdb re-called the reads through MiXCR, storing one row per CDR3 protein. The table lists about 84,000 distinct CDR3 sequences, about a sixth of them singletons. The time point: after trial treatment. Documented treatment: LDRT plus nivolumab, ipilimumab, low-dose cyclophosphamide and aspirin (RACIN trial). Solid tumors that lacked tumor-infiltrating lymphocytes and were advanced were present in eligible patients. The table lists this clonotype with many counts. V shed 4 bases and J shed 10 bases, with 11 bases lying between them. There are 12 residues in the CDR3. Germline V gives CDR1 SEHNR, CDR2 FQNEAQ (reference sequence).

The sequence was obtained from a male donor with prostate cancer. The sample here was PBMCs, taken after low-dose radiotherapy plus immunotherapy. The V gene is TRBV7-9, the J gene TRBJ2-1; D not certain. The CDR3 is CASSWSSPEQFF. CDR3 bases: TGTGCCAGCAGCTGGTCAAGCCCGGAGCAGTTCTTC.